The T cell receptor (beta chain) under discussion was sequenced for a study of blood T cells in healthy people across ages. Points from the study as a whole: Naive and antigen-experienced cells were not separated, limiting conclusive comparison.

Concerning this clonotype: What it binds is unknown.

A J-beta primer mix and a sample-barcoded 5' primer were used in a second PCR of roughly 7 to 12 cycles. TCRdb reanalysed the 5' RACE reads using MiXCR and keeps one entry per CDR3 protein. The table includes some 290,000 distinct CDR3 sequences, 25% to 30% detected once. This sequence was found in a woman in her 70s in good health. Sequenced input: blood.

CDR3 protein: CASSFGGSRDQYF. CDR3 in DNA: TGTGCCAGCAGTTTTGGGGGCTCTAGAGACCAGTACTTC. The V gene is TRBV28, the J gene TRBJ2-5; tentatively, D is TRBD1 (6 bases). V lost 3 bases to trimming and J lost 10 bases, with 15 bases between them. Germline lookup yields CDR1 MDHEN and CDR2 SYDVKM. The CDR3 loop spans 13 amino acids.